A single sample is the source of the 3 T cell receptor beta chains below, sequenced in a study of T cell repertoires in cytomegalovirus infection (dated by TCRdb to the late 2010s). These receptors lack a known antigen. Data came from an Illumina HiSeq 1500. The public sequencing data were trimmed at Q25 with fastp and processed into clonotypes with MiXCR by TCRdb, which kept only in-frame beta chains. Every distinct CDR3 protein forms one entry, paired with its most common genes and DNA. The sample table holds about 770,000 distinct CDR3 sequences, of which 29% were seen once. Together, the top ten hold around 13% of the sample. The treatment or condition label of this sample denotes: in vitro stimulation with specific CMV peptide epitopes to enrich CMV-specific T cells. The material sequenced was cultured CD8+ T cells from PBMCs, taken from culture after CMV antigen stimulation. These TCRs come from a human donor in good health (CMV status not recorded). Some clones in this sample may be carry-over from other donors' samples.

The V call is TRBV6-8, the J call TRBJ1-2; D gene unclear. The CDR3 runs 13 residues. Between the trimmed V and J ends, which lost 6 bases and 6 bases, there was a span of 14 bases. The germline gives CDR1 MNHGY, CDR2 SAAAGT. DNA for the CDR3: TGTGCCAGCAGCCTTATTAGCGGGGATGGCTACACCTTC. This sequence encodes CASSLISGDGYTF.

Here the CDR3 DNA reads TGTGCCAGCAGTGAACCGGGACAGGGGGCGAATGGGGCCAACGTCCTGACTTTC. Its translation is CASSEPGQGANGANVLTF. The V and J genes are TRBV9 and TRBJ2-6, with TRBD1 identical over 12 bases. V lost 5 bases and J lost 3; bases outside the gene matches: 9. This CDR3 spans 18 amino acids. Germline CDR1 SGDLS, CDR2 YYNGEE.

This sequence joins TRBV5-1 and TRBJ2-1, with 8 positions matching TRBD1. The germline V gene has CDR1 SGHRS and CDR2 YFSETQ. CDR3 size: 15 residues. Unmatched junction bases numbered 7, after V lost 4 bases and J lost 4 bases. This chain's CDR3 is CASSPRQGMYNEQFF. CDR3 nucleotides: TGCGCCAGCAGCCCGCGACAGGGGATGTACAATGAGCAGTTCTTC.